This T cell receptor (beta chain) was retrieved from a study of shared clonotypes between healthy human individuals. Study context: The donors, a couple of women and a few men, were aged 18 to 49.

V lost 7 bases, J lost 8 bases, and 18 bases lay in between. The CDR3 extends over 13 amino acids. In germline, CDR1 is SQVTM, CDR2 ANQGSEA. Method: immunoSEQ multiplex PCR; TCRdb's copy keeps in-frame clones and lacks some. Among around 2.5 million clones listed, over 85% were seen once. The sequence came from a man younger than 35 in good health. Some clones in this sample may be carry-over from other donors' samples. The chain carries TRBV29-1 and TRBJ1-3, with D tentatively TRBD1 (5 bases). The sample consisted of naive CD4+ T cells from PBMCs. Subset reported: CD45RA+ positively selected. The DNA for the CDR3 is TGCAGCGCCAGGGTTGGGGTATGGGACACCATATATTTT. As protein: CSARVGVWDTIYF.